This TCR beta chain was sequenced in a study of T cell responses to AZD1222 COVID-19 vaccine. Study results and limitations: At baseline, seropositivity was found in only six or seven AZD1222 recipients.

This CDR3 has 15 amino acids. Trimming stripped 2 bases from V and 2 bases from J, with 12 bases between. Germline V CDR1 and CDR2: MNHEY, SVGAGI. On this clone: Its target is unknown.

Here immunoSEQ multiplex PCR was the method, and the copy in TCRdb shows in-frame clones only, minus some. This sample has about 140,000 clones, with 90% found just once. This TCR was recovered from an adult who received the AZD1222 COVID-19 vaccine. Sequences were derived from peripheral blood, sampled 28 days after the second AZD1222 dose. The chain couples TRBV6-5 to TRBJ1-2; D might be TRBD1 (5 bases). CDR3: CASSYGRGLNYGYTF. The CDR3 DNA sequence: TGTGCCAGCAGTTACGGTCGGGGCCTCAACTATGGCTACACCTTC.